This T cell receptor beta chain came from a study of Ad26.COV2.S vaccination and SARS-CoV-2 variants. General study findings and limits: Among vaccine recipients, spike-specific TCR breadth exceeded that of placebo recipients.

Notes on this clone: Antigen unknown.

This table comes from immunoSEQ multiplex PCR, and its TCRdb copy is limited to in-frame clones, with some not included. This sample has about 400,000 clones, with 92% found just once. Treatment indicated: over 15 received Ad26.COV2.S at low or high dose, single or two shots; about five received placebo; per-sample allocation not given. Material that was analyzed had been drawn on day 63 after the first vaccine or placebo injection. Ad26 vector vaccine expressed Wuhan-strain SARS-CoV-2 spike. Trimming shortened V by 3 bases and J by 0 bases, and 15 bases separated the two germline ends. From germline, CDR1 is SGHAT and CDR2 FQNNGV. The CDR3 is 16 amino acids.

Here the sequenced sample was peripheral blood, taken in a trial of Ad26.COV2.S vaccine versus placebo. The chain combines TRBV11-2 with TRBJ2-7, with unresolved D. This receptor was identified in a person aged 18 to 65 who received the Ad26.COV2.S COVID-19 vaccine or a placebo. Here the CDR3 reads CASSFGTGSRSYEQYF. The CDR3 DNA follows: TGTGCCAGCAGCTTCGGAACTGGATCCCGCTCCTACGAGCAGTACTTC.